Described below is a single T cell receptor (beta chain) sequence and its context. Its antigen remains unidentified. This entry is derived from a study of pediatric ulcerative colitis. Study-level points and caveats: Ulcerative colitis patients shared more blood-rectal clones than controls. All ulcerative colitis patients, but no controls, carried a couple of rectal clonotypes. Total lymphocyte DNA, not sorted subsets, was the template.

Up to 500,000 reads were sequenced per sample. Assay used: immunoSEQ multiplex PCR; TCRdb lists only in-frame clones, some missing. The data hold about 22,000 clones, with about 71% observed a single time. CDR1 is MNHEY, CDR2 SMNVEV, per germline (reference sequence). This CDR3 comprises 15 residues. With V trimmed by 6 bases and J by 4 bases, 7 bases remained unmatched. Rectal tissue came from one to two pinch biopsies taken at colonoscopy. The sample comprised gut tissue. The TCR was taken from a boy aged 5 to 17 with severe ulcerative colitis. This rearrangement joins TRBV27 to TRBJ1-1; 11 bases fit TRBD1. The CDR3 DNA sequence: TGTGCCAGCAGCCGATCGGACAGGGGGCCCACTGAAGCTTTCTTT. It is translated as CASSRSDRGPTEAFF.